This TCR beta chain was obtained from a study of blood T cell repertoires in COVID-19. The wider study: The United States, Italy and Spain were the sources of the acute and convalescent COVID-19 samples. In each case, the material was cDNA or gDNA derived from T cells, B-cell-depleted T cells, or PBMCs.

In the original processing: The authors estimated nucleated cell counts from reference gene primer amplification. Some clones are missing from TCRdb's copy, which holds only in-frame ones; the method was immunoSEQ multiplex PCR. V and J calls and clone size are given by that table; D and trimming were obtained from the DNA. This sample has around 230,000 clones, with roughly 90% found just once. Those enrolled, adults aged roughly 18 to 90 years, came from some 25 US areas. Between the trimmed V and J ends, which lost 9 bases and 9 bases, there was a span of 14 bases. This CDR3 is 11 amino acids long. Germline V CDR1 and CDR2: MGHDK, SYGVNS.

The source of this sequence is a woman aged 25 to 39 who had recovered from COVID-19. The genes are TRBV25-1 and TRBJ2-5; possible D gene TRBD1, 5 bases. What was sequenced was PBMCs or T cells enriched from blood (not recorded which). The CDR3 protein is CASRGGMAQYF. For the CDR3, the DNA is TGTGCCAGTAGGGGTGGAATGGCCCAGTACTTC.